The 15 T cell receptor beta chains below all came from one sample that was sequenced in a study of T cell changes during pregnancy in multiple sclerosis. TCRdb's table, derived via immunoSEQ multiplex PCR, lists solely in-frame clones and lacks some. In the table there are some 80,000 clones, approximately 95% of which are singletons. The specimen was CD4+ T cells from peripheral blood mononuclear cells, collected after pregnancy. Receptor source: a female donor with multiple sclerosis, enrolled in a pregnancy study.

V is TRBV19 and J is TRBJ2-6; a weak D match, TRBD2 (5 bases). The germline CDR1 and CDR2 sequences are LNHDA and SQIVND (reference sequence). The CDR3 runs 13 residues. With 6 bases removed from V and 6 bases from J, the gap between germline ends came to 9 bases. CDR3 nucleotides: TGTGCCAGTAGAGGAGGAACGGCCAACGTCCTGACTTTC. Its translation is CASRGGTANVLTF.

J is TRBJ1-1 and V is TRBV5-1; D perhaps matches TRBD1 (6 bases). Between the trimmed V and J ends, which lost 2 bases and 2 bases, there was a span of 10 bases. The V gene's germline CDR1 is SGHRS and CDR2 YFSETQ. CDR3 length: 14 amino acids. This chain's CDR3 is CASSLWTDNTEAFF. The CDR3 DNA reads TGCGCCAGCAGCTTATGGACAGATAACACTGAAGCTTTCTTT.

J is TRBJ1-1 and V is TRBV29-1, with D possibly being TRBD1 (5 bases). The V gene's germline CDR1 is SQVTM and CDR2 ANQGSEA. This CDR3 is built from 12 residues. V was trimmed by 4 bases and J by 4 bases, leaving 10 bases between them. CDR3 nucleotide sequence: TGCAGCGTTGTAGGGGCTGCCACTGAAGCTTTCTTT. It yields the protein CSVVGAATEAFF.

This clone was observed once. The chain uses TRBV6-6 and TRBJ1-2; D is ambiguous. CDR1 MNHNY and CDR2 SVGAGI come from the germline V gene (reference sequence). The CDR3 is 12 residues long. Deletions cut 6 bases from V and 13 bases from J, with 18 bases between. CDR3 in amino acids: CASSPPNIAGTF. The CDR3 coding sequence is TGTGCCAGCAGCCCCCCCAATATCGCGGGCACCTTC.

The genes are TRBV5-1 and TRBJ1-1; the D is unclear. Germline V CDR1 and CDR2: SGHRS, YFSETQ. CDR3 size: 13 residues. V lost 2 bases and J 1 base, leaving 6 bases between the germline ends. CDR3: CASSFTRNTEAFF. The CDR3 nucleotides read TGCGCCAGCAGCTTTACCAGGAACACTGAAGCTTTCTTT.

The chain is built from TRBV19 and TRBJ2-7; 16 bases line up with TRBD2. Trimming cost V 5 bases and J 3 bases; bases outside gene matches: 7. Germline V gene sequence: CDR1 LNHDA, CDR2 SQIVND (reference sequence). The CDR3 has 17 residues. The CDR3 protein is CASSGTSGRAALYEQYF. The CDR3, as DNA: TGTGCCAGTAGTGGGACTAGCGGGAGGGCCGCGCTCTACGAGCAGTACTTC.

V gene TRBV5-1 combines with J gene TRBJ2-7; 7 bases agree with TRBD1. V gave up 3 bases and J gave up 6 bases; unmatched junction bases: 9. Germline values: CDR1 SGHRS, CDR2 YFSETQ. The CDR3 extends over 14 amino acids. The CDR3 DNA reads TGCGCCAGCAGCTCGGGGACAGTTACTGGCGAGCAGTACTTC. It yields the protein CASSSGTVTGEQYF.

This chain connects TRBV28 to TRBJ2-3, with 13 bases lining up with TRBD2. CDR3 length equals 17 residues. After removal of 9 bases from V and 1 base from J, the junction contained 10 bases not matched to a gene. CDR1 is MDHEN, CDR2 SYDVKM, per germline. This chain's CDR3 is CARRGLAGIGGTDTQYF. CDR3 nucleotides: TGTGCCAGACGGGGACTAGCGGGAATTGGGGGCACAGATACGCAGTATTTT.

The chain employs TRBV5-1 and TRBJ1-2; 10 bases match TRBD1. V lost 0 bases, J lost 5 bases, and 4 bases stayed unmatched. The CDR3 runs 15 residues. Per germline, CDR1 SGHRS and CDR2 YFSETQ. This CDR3 is CASSLDEGQGYGYTF. In DNA, the CDR3 is TGCGCCAGCAGCTTGGACGAGGGACAGGGGTATGGCTACACCTTC.

The CDR3 DNA sequence: TGCGCCAGCAGCACCGGGAGGGCCCAAGAGACCCAGTACTTC. It translates to CASSTGRAQETQYF. The chain has TRBV5-1 and TRBJ2-5; 8 positions match TRBD2. This CDR3 spans 14 amino acids. J was trimmed by 1 base and V by 4 bases; bases with no gene match: 3. The germline gives CDR1 SGHRS, CDR2 YFSETQ.

CDR3 sequence reads: CASSLDFGVYNEQFF. The CDR3 region has the DNA TGTGCCAGCAGCTTGGACTTCGGTGTTTACAATGAGCAGTTCTTC. This sequence joins TRBV5-4 and TRBJ2-1; no firm D call. The germline CDR1 and CDR2 sequences are SGHNT and YYREEE (reference sequence). CDR3 length: 15 amino acids. V lost 0 bases, J lost 4 bases, and 11 bases lay in between.

The chain couples TRBV29-1 to TRBJ2-7; no firm D call. V was shortened by 0 bases and J by 2 bases, with 5 bases between the two germline ends. There are 12 residues in the CDR3. Germline V gene sequence: CDR1 SQVTM, CDR2 ANQGSEA. The CDR3 protein is CSVEEGAYEQYF. CDR3 nucleotide sequence: TGCAGCGTTGAAGAGGGCGCCTACGAGCAGTACTTC.

The V and J genes are TRBV27 and TRBJ2-2; possibly TRBD2 for D (5 bases). The CDR3 is made up of 14 amino acids. With 7 bases removed from V and 0 bases from J, the gap between germline ends came to 9 bases. The germline V gene has CDR1 MNHEY and CDR2 SMNVEV (reference sequence). The CDR3 nucleotides read TGTGCCAGCAAGAGGGCCGCGAACACCGGGGAGCTGTTTTTT. Translation gives CASKRAANTGELFF.

The chain is built from TRBV28 and TRBJ1-2; 11 bases line up with TRBD1. The length of the CDR3 is 15 residues. V was clipped by 1 base and J by 9 bases; unmatched bases: 7. Germline CDR1 MDHEN, CDR2 SYDVKM. CDR3 DNA sequence: TGTGCCAGCAGTTTATCTGGGACAGGGGGAGTGAGCTACACCTTC. Translated, it gives CASSLSGTGGVSYTF.

The chain recombines TRBV29-1 with TRBJ2-3; 9 bases are a match to TRBD2. There are 14 residues in the CDR3. V lost 6 bases and J lost 0; bases outside the gene matches: 4. Germline CDR1 is SQVTM and CDR2 is ANQGSEA. The CDR3 region is CSVLAGVSTDTQYF. The CDR3 coding sequence is TGCAGCGTCTTAGCGGGAGTGAGCACAGATACGCAGTATTTT.